The 17 T cell receptor beta chains below come from one sample, sequenced in a study of response to subunit inactivated influenza vaccine. TCRdb processed the RT-PCR reads anew with MiXCR; each CDR3 protein has one entry. The sample holds about 620,000 distinct CDR3 sequences; 12% are singletons and the top ten take more than 8.5%. The sequencing used PBMCs from blood, collected on the day of vaccination. The receptors here all came from a man aged 50-59 years who received an inactivated influenza vaccine.

This clonotype has just a few counts. This chain links TRBV4-3 with TRBJ2-7, with D possibly TRBD1 on 5 matching bases. CDR1 and CDR2 (germline): LGHNA, YSLEER. The CDR3 extends over 14 amino acids. Deletions cut 0 bases from V and 0 bases from J, with 6 bases between. CDR3 protein: CASSQDRASYEQYF. CDR3 in DNA: TGCGCCAGCAGCCAAGACAGGGCCTCCTACGAGCAGTACTTC.

The chain employs TRBV9 and TRBJ2-5; possibly TRBD1 or TRBD2 for D (5 bases each). Germline V gives CDR1 SGDLS, CDR2 YYNGEE. The CDR3 loop spans 17 amino acids. Trimming left V 0 bases short and J 5 bases short, with 20 bases between. CDR3 coding DNA: TGTGCCAGCAGCGTAGGTGGGGGAGTGTTCGAAAGTGAGACCCAGTACTTC. It translates to CASSVGGGVFESETQYF.

The J gene is TRBJ2-7, the V gene TRBV10-3, with 8 bases fitting TRBD2. Germline V lookup: CDR1 ENHRY, CDR2 SYGVKD. The length of the CDR3 is 14 residues. Unmatched junction bases numbered 8, after V lost 4 bases and J lost 6 bases. CDR3 nucleotide sequence: TGTGCCATCAGTGTAGCAAGCGGGAGTTCCGAGCAGTACTTC. Translation: CAISVASGSSEQYF.

This clonotype has a handful of counts. The chain has TRBV7-9 and TRBJ2-2, with 8 positions matching TRBD1. This CDR3 has 17 amino acids. Germline V gene lookup returns CDR1 SEHNR and CDR2 FQNEAQ (reference sequence). Trimming cost V 2 bases and J 3 bases; bases outside gene matches: 8. CDR3 region: CASSLPRTGSYTGELFF. CDR3 nucleotide sequence: TGTGCCAGCAGCTTACCCCGGACAGGGAGTTACACCGGGGAGCTGTTTTTT.

The chain carries TRBV12-3 or TRBV12-4 and TRBJ1-2; tentative D call: TRBD1 (6 bases). The CDR3 is 15 residues long. V was shortened by 2 bases and J by 6 bases, with 16 bases between the two germline ends. CDR3: CASSLIYGGGDGYTF. CDR3 DNA sequence: TGTGCCAGCAGTTTAATATATGGAGGGGGGGATGGCTACACCTTC.

This clonotype was seen a few times. V and J are TRBV6-5 and TRBJ2-6; D not resolved. CDR1 is MNHEY and CDR2 is SVGAGI in the germline V gene. The length of the CDR3 is 12 residues. With 10 bases removed from V and 1 base from J, the gap between germline ends came to 5 bases. The CDR3 DNA is TGTGCCACCTGGTCTGGGGCCAACGTCCTGACTTTC. This gives the protein CATWSGANVLTF.

In its sample, this clonotype was seen a few times. V is TRBV2 and J is TRBJ2-1, with D perhaps matching TRBD2 (5 bases). Trimming removed 7 bases from V and 9 bases from J, with 19 bases in between. The CDR3 covers 14 residues. Germline loops: CDR1 SNHLY, CDR2 FYNNEI. CDR3 DNA sequence: TGTGCCAGCACAGAGATACTAGTTGGTCTTGAGCAGTTCTTC. It codes for CASTEILVGLEQFF. The full variable domain, with the rest looked up from reference TRBV2 and TRBJ2-1, is EPEVTQTPSHQVTQMGQEVILRCVPISNHLYFYWYRQILGQKVEFLVSFYNNEISEKSEIFDDQFSVERPDGSNFTLKIRSTKLEDSAMYFCASTEILVGLEQFFGPGTRLTVL.

This clonotype showed up just a few times. The chain couples TRBV27 to TRBJ2-5, with a tentative D call TRBD2 (7 bases). In germline, CDR1 is MNHEY, CDR2 SMNVEV (reference sequence). The CDR3 sequence is 14 residues long. V was trimmed by 6 bases and J by 4 bases, leaving 15 bases between them. Here the CDR3 reads CASSPRGGRETQYF. The CDR3 region has the DNA TGTGCCAGCAGCCCCCGCGGGGGCAGAGAGACCCAGTACTTC.

The gene calls are TRBV12-3 or TRBV12-4 and TRBJ2-7; 7 bases align to TRBD1. V lost 5 bases, J lost 3 bases, and 7 bases stayed unmatched. The CDR3 consists of 14 residues. CDR3 sequence reads: CASSPGTVDYEQYF. CDR3 in DNA: TGTGCCAGCAGTCCCGGGACAGTGGACTACGAGCAGTACTTC.

This clonotype has only a few counts. Here the CDR3 reads CATSRATGLSQETQYF. The CDR3 DNA is TGTGCCACCAGCAGAGCCACGGGCCTATCTCAAGAGACCCAGTACTTC. This chain connects TRBV15 to TRBJ2-5; D remains ambiguous. CDR3 length: 16 residues. Trimming took 1 base from V and 2 from J, leaving 14 bases between them. Germline-derived CDR1 and CDR2 are LNHNV and YYDKDF (reference sequence).

This clonotype has only a few counts. The gene calls are TRBV7-2 and TRBJ2-7, with 8 bases that match TRBD1. The germline gives CDR1 SGHTA, CDR2 FQGNSA. This CDR3 is built from 16 residues. V lost 1 base to trimming and J lost 5 bases; unmatched junction nucleotides: 10. The DNA of the CDR3 is TGTGCCAGCAGCTTAGGCGTGGCAGGGGGCAGGAACGAGCAGTACTTC. Translation: CASSLGVAGGRNEQYF.

The chain is built from TRBV5-1 and TRBJ2-7, with 10 nucleotides matching TRBD1. The CDR3 has 16 residues. The trim removed 4 bases at V and 1 base at J, leaving 8 bases unmatched. Germline loops: CDR1 SGHRS, CDR2 YFSETQ. The DNA of the CDR3 is TGCGCCAGCAGCCCTTTGGGGACAGGGGCGTCCTACGAGCAGTACTTC. It yields the protein CASSPLGTGASYEQYF.

There are a few counts of this clonotype. The gene calls are TRBV5-1 and TRBJ2-5, with D possibly being TRBD1 (5 bases). The germline V gene encodes CDR1 SGHRS and CDR2 YFSETQ. The ends were cut back, 5 bases at V and 2 bases at J, with 7 bases in the middle. CDR3 length: 12 residues. CDR3 protein: CASSHRQETQYF. DNA of the CDR3: TGCGCCAGCAGTCACAGGCAAGAGACCCAGTACTTC.

This clonotype was detected a few times. The chain recombines TRBV6-2 or TRBV6-3 with TRBJ2-5; no clear D gene. The CDR3 extends over 13 amino acids. The V and J ends lost 4 bases and 1 base respectively, with 7 bases between them. Germline V gives CDR1 MNHEY, CDR2 SVGEGT. CDR3 sequence reads: CASSSPVQETQYF. The CDR3 nucleotides read TGTGCCAGCAGTTCACCAGTCCAAGAGACCCAGTACTTC.

V usage is TRBV6-1 and J usage is TRBJ1-3; D gene unclear. Germline CDR1 MNHNS, CDR2 SASEGT. The V and J ends lost 1 base and 4 bases respectively, with 8 bases between them. The CDR3 consists of 14 residues. In DNA form, the CDR3 reads TGTGCCAGCAGTGAAGAGGCAGGAGGAAACACCATATATTTT. This codes for CASSEEAGGNTIYF.

The chain joins TRBV5-5 to TRBJ2-7; D remains ambiguous. There are 15 residues in the CDR3. V shed 0 bases and J shed 2 bases, with 12 bases lying between them. Germline V gives CDR1 SGHKS, CDR2 YYEKEE (reference sequence). The CDR3 here is CASSLVPSAAYEQYF. The DNA of the CDR3 is TGTGCCAGCAGCTTGGTCCCTTCGGCTGCCTACGAGCAGTACTTC.

This clonotype was counted between two and nine times. This chain uses TRBV28 with TRBJ2-2; either TRBD1 or TRBD2 may fit D (6 bases each). V shed 2 bases and J shed 6 bases, with 13 bases lying between them. Germline V gene lookup returns CDR1 MDHEN and CDR2 SYDVKM. The CDR3 runs 15 residues. This CDR3 reads CASSLPIGGPGELFF. In nucleotides, the CDR3 is TGTGCCAGCAGTTTACCTATTGGGGGGCCCGGGGAGCTGTTTTTT.